This T cell receptor beta chain was found in a study of radiotherapy plus CTLA-4 blockade in lung cancer. Method: immunoSEQ multiplex PCR; TCRdb's copy keeps in-frame clones and lacks some. The table has about 33,000 clones, 70% to 90% seen once. Specimen: peripheral blood, collected from a patient treated with radiotherapy plus ipilimumab. The origin of this receptor is a human donor with non-small cell lung cancer that progressed on radiotherapy plus ipilimumab.

The CDR3 protein is CATSRDHGGTMGGETQYF. For the CDR3, the DNA is TGTGCCACCAGCAGAGATCACGGGGGCACCATGGGGGGGGAGACCCAGTACTTC. The V and J genes are TRBV15 and TRBJ2-5; weak D call: TRBD2 (7 bases). Between the trimmed V and J ends, which lost 0 bases and 5 bases, there was a span of 22 bases. CDR1 LNHNV and CDR2 YYDKDF come from the germline V gene (reference sequence). The CDR3 extends over 18 amino acids.